The text below deals with one T cell receptor beta chain. Profiled with immunoSEQ multiplex PCR; TCRdb holds only in-frame clones, not every one. The sample consists of more than 2 million clones, roughly 93% of them appearing once. The data stem from a study of shared clonotypes between healthy human individuals. The V and J ends lost 7 bases and 4 bases respectively, with 12 bases between them. From germline, CDR1 is MDHEN and CDR2 SYDVKM. This CDR3 spans 13 amino acids. Naive CD8 populations comprised CD45RO-negative cells positively selected for CCR7, excluding terminally differentiated effector memory CD45RA+ cells.

This TCR derives from a man younger than 30 in good health. Some clones in this sample may be carry-over from other donors' samples. This chain uses TRBV28 with TRBJ2-3; D unclear. Sequencing input: naive CD8+ T cells from PBMCs. The CDR3 is CASTFTPADTQYF. The CDR3 DNA follows: TGTGCCAGCACCTTTACGCCCGCAGATACGCAGTATTTT.